Listed here are 12 T cell receptor beta chains from one sample, sequenced in a study of PD-1 blockade in classical Hodgkin lymphoma. Sequenced by immunoSEQ multiplex PCR; TCRdb stores in-frame clones only, minus some. This table holds approximately 50,000 clones, 88% found once. Exposure to brentuximab vedotin varied, and each patient had relapsed following autologous stem cell transplantation. The sequencing used peripheral blood mononuclear cells (PBMCs), collected before the second cycle of nivolumab. Receptors originate from a human donor with classical Hodgkin lymphoma.

V is TRBV9 and J is TRBJ2-1; either TRBD1 or TRBD2 may fit D (5 bases each). V lost 1 base and J 1 base, leaving 12 bases between the germline ends. Germline V gives CDR1 SGDLS, CDR2 YYNGEE. The CDR3 length is 16 residues. In nucleotides, the CDR3 is TGTGCCAGCAGCGTAAGGCCAGGGACGTCCTACAATGAGCAGTTCTTC. Protein: CASSVRPGTSYNEQFF.

The CDR3 DNA reads as TGCGCCAGCAGCTTGGAGGGGCCACAGAGGCAGTACTTC. This translates into CASSLEGPQRQYF. This chain connects TRBV5-1 to TRBJ2-7; a possible D gene is TRBD1 (5 bases). Between the trimmed V and J ends, which lost 0 bases and 9 bases, there was a span of 13 bases. Germline lookup yields CDR1 SGHRS and CDR2 YFSETQ. The CDR3 runs to 13 residues. The whole variable domain, remainder taken from reference TRBV5-1 and TRBJ2-7, is KAGVTQTPRYLIKTRGQQVTLSCSPISGHRSVSWYQQTPGQGLQFLFEYFSETQRNKGNFPGRFSGRQFSNSRSEMNVSTLELGDSALYLCASSLEGPQRQYFGPGTRLTVT.

The V and J genes are TRBV7-5 and TRBJ1-4. TRBV7-5 is labeled a pseudogene. The CDR3 length is 15 residues. The CDR3 loop is CARSPTQQTREKLFF. CDR3 bases: TGTGCCAGAAGCCCGACCCAGCAAACCCGGGAAAAACTGTTTTTT.

The V call is TRBV30, the J call TRBJ2-1, with TRBD2 identical over 12 bases. This CDR3 comprises 15 residues. Germline V gene sequence: CDR1 GTSNPN, CDR2 SVGIG (reference sequence). Trimming cost V 3 bases and J 4 bases; bases outside gene matches: 4. The CDR3 DNA reads as TGTGCCTGGAGGTCACTAGCGGGGGGATACAATGAGCAGTTCTTC. This gives the protein CAWRSLAGGYNEQFF.

Here the CDR3 DNA reads TGTGCCAGCAGCTCCCTGGGGGTTGGAAACACCATATATTTT. Protein sequence: CASSSLGVGNTIYF. The chain is built from TRBV7-9 and TRBJ1-3, with D perhaps TRBD1 (5 bases). The CDR3 extends over 14 amino acids. V was trimmed by 4 bases and J by 3 bases, leaving 10 bases between them. The germline gives CDR1 SEHNR, CDR2 FQNEAQ (reference sequence).

The V gene is TRBV5-6, the J gene TRBJ1-1, with D possibly TRBD1 on 5 matching bases. Looked up from germline, CDR1 is SGHDT and CDR2 is YYEEEE. The CDR3 is 14 residues long. V shed 4 bases and J shed 0 bases, with 10 bases lying between them. The CDR3 spells CASSLGHLNTEAFF. In nucleotides, the CDR3 is TGTGCCAGCAGCCTAGGACACTTGAACACTGAAGCTTTCTTT.

The chain is built from TRBV7-9 and TRBJ2-7; perhaps D is TRBD1 or TRBD2 (7 bases each). Trimming removed 9 bases at V and 3 bases at J, with 18 bases between. The CDR3 spans 14 residues. The germline V gene encodes CDR1 SEHNR and CDR2 FQNEAQ (reference sequence). CDR3 residues: CASTRETGFYEQYF. CDR3 coding DNA: TGTGCCAGTACGCGGGAGACAGGGTTCTACGAGCAGTACTTC.

This chain connects TRBV10-1 to TRBJ1-2, with a weak D call TRBD1 (5 bases). V lost 5 bases and J 4 bases, leaving 11 bases between the germline ends. The CDR3 runs 13 residues. The germline gives CDR1 WNHNN, CDR2 SYGVQD (reference sequence). Written as DNA, the CDR3 is TGCGCCAGCAGTCAACAGGCTCCCTATGGCTACACCTTC. Translation: CASSQQAPYGYTF.

The chain joins TRBV28 to TRBJ2-1; 13 bases line up with TRBD2. Germline CDR1 and CDR2: MDHEN and SYDVKM. Germline trimming cut 6 bases from V and 6 bases from J; bases unmatched to any gene: 2. The CDR3 loop spans 14 amino acids. The CDR3 nucleotides are TGTGCCAGCAGACTAGCGGGGGGGGTCAATGAGCAGTTCTTC. The encoded protein is CASRLAGGVNEQFF.

J is TRBJ2-2 and V is TRBV7-7; 9 nucleotides match TRBD2. Germline V CDR1 and CDR2: SSHAT, FNYEAQ (reference sequence). V trimming: 5 bases; J trimming: 1 base; junction bases outside the gene matches: 2. This CDR3 is 15 amino acids long. CDR3: CASSHSGRNTGELFF. For the CDR3, the DNA is TGTGCCAGCAGCCATAGCGGGAGGAACACCGGGGAGCTGTTTTTT.

J is TRBJ1-5 and V is TRBV5-5; D not resolved. The germline gives CDR1 SGHKS, CDR2 YYEKEE (reference sequence). V gave up 0 bases and J gave up 4 bases, with 14 bases separating them. CDR3 size: 16 residues. CDR3 protein: CASSLDAPHGNQPQHF. CDR3 bases: TGTGCCAGCAGCTTGGACGCACCACATGGGAATCAGCCCCAGCATTTT.

The chain has TRBV21-1 and TRBJ1-2. TRBV21-1 is an annotated pseudogene. The CDR3 spans 9 residues. The CDR3: CASPHGYTF. The CDR3 coding sequence is TGTGCCAGCCCCCATGGCTACACCTTC.